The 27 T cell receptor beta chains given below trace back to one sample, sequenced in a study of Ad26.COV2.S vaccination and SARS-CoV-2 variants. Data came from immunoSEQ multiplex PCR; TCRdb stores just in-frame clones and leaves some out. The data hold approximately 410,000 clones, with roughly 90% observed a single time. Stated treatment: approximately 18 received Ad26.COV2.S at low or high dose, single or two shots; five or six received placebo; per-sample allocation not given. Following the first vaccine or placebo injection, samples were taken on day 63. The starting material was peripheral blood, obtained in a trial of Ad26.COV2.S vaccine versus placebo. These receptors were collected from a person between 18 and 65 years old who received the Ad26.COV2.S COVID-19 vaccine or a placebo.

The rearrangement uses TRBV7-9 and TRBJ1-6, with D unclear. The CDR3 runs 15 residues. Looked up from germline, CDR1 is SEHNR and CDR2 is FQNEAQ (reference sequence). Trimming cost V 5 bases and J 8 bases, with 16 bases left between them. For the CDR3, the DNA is TGTGCCAGCAGCCCCCTTGAGTATCCCCATTCACCCCTCCACTTT. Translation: CASSPLEYPHSPLHF.

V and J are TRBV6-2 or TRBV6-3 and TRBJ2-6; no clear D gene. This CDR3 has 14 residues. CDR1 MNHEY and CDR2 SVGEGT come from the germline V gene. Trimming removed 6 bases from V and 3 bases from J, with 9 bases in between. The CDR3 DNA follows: TGTGCCAGCAGCTCACCTCTTGGGGCCAACGTCCTGACTTTC. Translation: CASSSPLGANVLTF.

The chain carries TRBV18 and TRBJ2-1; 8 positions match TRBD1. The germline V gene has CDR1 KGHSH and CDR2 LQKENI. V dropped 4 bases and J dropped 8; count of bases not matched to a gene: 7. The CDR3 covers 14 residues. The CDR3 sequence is CASSLGQGRDEQFF. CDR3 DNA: TGTGCCAGCTCACTCGGACAGGGTAGGGATGAGCAGTTCTTC.

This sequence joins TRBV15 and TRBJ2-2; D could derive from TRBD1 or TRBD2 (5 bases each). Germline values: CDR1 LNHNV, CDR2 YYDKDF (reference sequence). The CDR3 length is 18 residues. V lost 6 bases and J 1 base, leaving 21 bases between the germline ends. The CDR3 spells CATRATTKGPLNTGELFF. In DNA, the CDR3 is TGTGCCACCAGAGCAACCACAAAGGGACCGCTGAACACCGGGGAGCTGTTTTTT.

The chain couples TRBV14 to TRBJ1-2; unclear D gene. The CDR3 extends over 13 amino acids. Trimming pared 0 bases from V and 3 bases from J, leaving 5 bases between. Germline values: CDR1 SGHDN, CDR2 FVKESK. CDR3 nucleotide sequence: TGTGCCAGCAGCCAAGATTGGGACTATGGCTACACCTTC. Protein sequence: CASSQDWDYGYTF.

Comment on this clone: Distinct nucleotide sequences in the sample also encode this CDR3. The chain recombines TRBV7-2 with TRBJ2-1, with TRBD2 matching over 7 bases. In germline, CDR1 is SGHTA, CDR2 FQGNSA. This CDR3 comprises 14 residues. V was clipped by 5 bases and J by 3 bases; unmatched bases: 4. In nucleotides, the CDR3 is TGTGCCAGCAGCCTAACGGGAGGCTACAATGAGCAGTTCTTC. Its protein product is CASSLTGGYNEQFF.

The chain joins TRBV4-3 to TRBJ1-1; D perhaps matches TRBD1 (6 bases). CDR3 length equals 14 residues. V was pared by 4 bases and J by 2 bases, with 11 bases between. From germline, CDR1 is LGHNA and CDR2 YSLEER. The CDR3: CASSPDRLNTEAFF. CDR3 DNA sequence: TGCGCCAGCAGCCCTGACAGGTTAAACACTGAAGCTTTCTTT.

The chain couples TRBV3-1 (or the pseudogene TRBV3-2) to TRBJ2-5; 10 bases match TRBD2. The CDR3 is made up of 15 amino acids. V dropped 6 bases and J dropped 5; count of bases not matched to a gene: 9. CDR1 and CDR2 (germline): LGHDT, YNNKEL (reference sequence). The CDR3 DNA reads TGTGCCAGCAGACAAATAGCGGGGGGCGGGGAGACCCAGTACTTC. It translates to CASRQIAGGGETQYF.

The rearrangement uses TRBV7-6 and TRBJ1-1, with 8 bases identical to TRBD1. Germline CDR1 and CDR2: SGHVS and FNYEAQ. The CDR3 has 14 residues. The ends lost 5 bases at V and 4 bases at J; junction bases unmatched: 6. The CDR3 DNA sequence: TGTGCCAGCAGCCCAGGACAGGGTGCCACTGAAGCTTTCTTT. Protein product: CASSPGQGATEAFF.

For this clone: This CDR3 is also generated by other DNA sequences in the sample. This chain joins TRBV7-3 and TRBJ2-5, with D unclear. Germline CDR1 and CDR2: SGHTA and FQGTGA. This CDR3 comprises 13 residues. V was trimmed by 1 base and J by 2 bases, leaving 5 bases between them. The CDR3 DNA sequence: TGTGCCAGCAGCTTAAACAGTCAAGAGACCCAGTACTTC. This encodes CASSLNSQETQYF.

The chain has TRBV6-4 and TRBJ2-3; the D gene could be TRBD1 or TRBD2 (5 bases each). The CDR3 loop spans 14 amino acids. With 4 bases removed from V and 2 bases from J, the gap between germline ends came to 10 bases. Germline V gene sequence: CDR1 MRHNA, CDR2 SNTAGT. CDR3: CASSGDGSTDTQYF. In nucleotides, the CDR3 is TGTGCCAGCAGTGGGGACGGATCCACAGATACGCAGTATTTT.

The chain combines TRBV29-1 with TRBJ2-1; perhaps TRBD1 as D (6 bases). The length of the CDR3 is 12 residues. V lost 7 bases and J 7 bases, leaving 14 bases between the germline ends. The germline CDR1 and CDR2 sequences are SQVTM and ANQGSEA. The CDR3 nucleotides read TGCAGCGGTGGCAGGCAGGGGAATGAGCAGTTCTTC. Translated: CSGGRQGNEQFF.

Here the CDR3 reads CASSPGPTSTYEQYF. As DNA, the CDR3 is TGTGCCAGCAGTCCGGGCCCTACTTCGACCTACGAGCAGTACTTC. The chain is built from TRBV28 and TRBJ2-7; D is unclear. The germline V gene has CDR1 MDHEN and CDR2 SYDVKM. The V end was cut by 5 bases, the J end by 2 bases, with 16 bases between. The CDR3 spans 15 residues.

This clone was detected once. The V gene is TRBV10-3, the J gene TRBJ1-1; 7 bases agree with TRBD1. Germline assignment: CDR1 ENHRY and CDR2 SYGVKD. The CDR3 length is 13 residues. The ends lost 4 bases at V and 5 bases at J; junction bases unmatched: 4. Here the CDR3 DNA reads TGTGCCATCAGTGCTACAGGGGATACTGAAGCTTTCTTT. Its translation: CAISATGDTEAFF.

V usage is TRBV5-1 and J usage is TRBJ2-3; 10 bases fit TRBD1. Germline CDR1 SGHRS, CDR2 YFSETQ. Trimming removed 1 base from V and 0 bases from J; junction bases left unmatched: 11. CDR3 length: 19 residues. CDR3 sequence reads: CASSLYTGQGSTSTDTQYF. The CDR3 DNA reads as TGCGCCAGCAGCTTGTACACGGGACAGGGGTCAACAAGCACAGATACGCAGTATTTT.

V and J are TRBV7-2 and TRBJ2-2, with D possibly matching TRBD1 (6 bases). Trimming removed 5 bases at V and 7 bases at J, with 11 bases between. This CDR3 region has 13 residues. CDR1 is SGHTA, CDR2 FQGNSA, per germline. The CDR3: CASSPQGVGELFF. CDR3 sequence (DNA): TGTGCCAGCAGCCCACAGGGTGTCGGGGAGCTGTTTTTT. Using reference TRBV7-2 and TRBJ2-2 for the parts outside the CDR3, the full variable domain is GAGVSQSPSNKVTEKGKDVELRCDPISGHTALYWYRQSLGQGLEFLIYFQGNSAPDKSGLPSDRFSAERTGGSVSTLTIQRTQQEDSAVYLCASSPQGVGELFFGEGSRLTVL.

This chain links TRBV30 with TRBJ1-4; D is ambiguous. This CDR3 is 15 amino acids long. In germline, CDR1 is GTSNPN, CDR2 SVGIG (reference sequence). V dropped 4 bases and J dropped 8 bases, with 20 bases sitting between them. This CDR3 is CAWNTAAAGREKLFF. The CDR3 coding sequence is TGTGCCTGGAACACGGCTGCAGCCGGTAGGGAAAAACTGTTTTTT.

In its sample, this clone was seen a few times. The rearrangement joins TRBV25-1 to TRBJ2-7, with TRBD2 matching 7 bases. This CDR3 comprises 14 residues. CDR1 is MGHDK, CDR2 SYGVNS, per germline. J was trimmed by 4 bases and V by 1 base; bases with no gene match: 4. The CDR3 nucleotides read TGTGCCAGCAGTGAATTTAGTAGCGGGTACGAGCAGTACTTC. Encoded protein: CASSEFSSGYEQYF.

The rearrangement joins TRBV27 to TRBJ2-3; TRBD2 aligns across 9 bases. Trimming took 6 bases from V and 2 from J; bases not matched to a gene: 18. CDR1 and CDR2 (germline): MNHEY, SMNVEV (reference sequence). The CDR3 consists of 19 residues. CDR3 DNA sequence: TGTGCCAGCAGCCCGCGGGGGGGACGCTCACCAAGAATCACAGATACGCAGTATTTT. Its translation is CASSPRGGRSPRITDTQYF.

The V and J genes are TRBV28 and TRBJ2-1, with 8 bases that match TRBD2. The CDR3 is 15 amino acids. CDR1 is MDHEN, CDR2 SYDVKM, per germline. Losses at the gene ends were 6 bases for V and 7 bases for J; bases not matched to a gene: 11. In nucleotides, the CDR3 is TGTGCCAGCAGCACCCAGCCCGGGACTAGTAATGAGCAGTTCTTC. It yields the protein CASSTQPGTSNEQFF.

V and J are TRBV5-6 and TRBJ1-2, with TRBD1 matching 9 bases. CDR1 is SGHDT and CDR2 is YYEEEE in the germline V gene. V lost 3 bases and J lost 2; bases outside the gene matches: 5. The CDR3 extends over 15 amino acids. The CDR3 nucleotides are TGTGCCAGCAGCTCCGGGACAGGGTTAAACTATGGCTACACCTTC. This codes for CASSSGTGLNYGYTF.

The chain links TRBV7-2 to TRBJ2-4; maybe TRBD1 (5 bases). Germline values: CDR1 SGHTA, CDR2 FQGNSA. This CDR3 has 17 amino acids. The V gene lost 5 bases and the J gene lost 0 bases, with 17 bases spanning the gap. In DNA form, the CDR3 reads TGTGCCAGCAGCGGCAGTGGGCAGGGTCGAGCCAAAAACATTCAGTACTTC. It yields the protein CASSGSGQGRAKNIQYF. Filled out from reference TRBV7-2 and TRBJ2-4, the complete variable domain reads GAGVSQSPSNKVTEKGKDVELRCDPISGHTALYWYRQSLGQGLEFLIYFQGNSAPDKSGLPSDRFSAERTGGSVSTLTIQRTQQEDSAVYLCASSGSGQGRAKNIQYFGAGTRLSVL.

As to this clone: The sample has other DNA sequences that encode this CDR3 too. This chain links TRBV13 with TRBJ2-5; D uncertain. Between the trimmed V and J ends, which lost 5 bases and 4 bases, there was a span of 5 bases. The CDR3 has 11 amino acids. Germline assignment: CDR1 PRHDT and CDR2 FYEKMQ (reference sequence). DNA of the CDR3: TGTGCCAGCAGCCTCTTAGAGACCCAGTACTTC. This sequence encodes CASSLLETQYF.

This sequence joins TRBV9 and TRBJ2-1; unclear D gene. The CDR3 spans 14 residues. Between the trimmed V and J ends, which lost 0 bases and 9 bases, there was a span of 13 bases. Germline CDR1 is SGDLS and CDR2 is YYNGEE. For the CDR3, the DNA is TGTGCCAGCAGCGTAGGTGGGCGGACCAGTGAGCAGTTCTTC. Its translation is CASSVGGRTSEQFF.

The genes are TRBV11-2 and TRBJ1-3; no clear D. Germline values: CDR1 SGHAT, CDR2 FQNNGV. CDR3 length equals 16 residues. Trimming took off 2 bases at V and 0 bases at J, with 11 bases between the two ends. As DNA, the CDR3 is TGTGCCAGCAGCTTAAATCGCAGGAGCTCTGGAAACACCATATATTTT. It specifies CASSLNRRSSGNTIYF. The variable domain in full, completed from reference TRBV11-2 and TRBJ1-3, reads EAGVAQSPRYKIIEKRQSVAFWCNPISGHATLYWYQQILGQGPKLLIQFQNNGVVDDSQLPKDRFSAERLKGVDSTLKIQPAKLEDSAVYLCASSLNRRSSGNTIYFGEGSWLTVV.

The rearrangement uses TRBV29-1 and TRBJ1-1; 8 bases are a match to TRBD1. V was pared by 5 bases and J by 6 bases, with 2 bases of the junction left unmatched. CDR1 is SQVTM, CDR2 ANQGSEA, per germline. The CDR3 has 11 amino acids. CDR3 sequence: CSVSRGPEAFF. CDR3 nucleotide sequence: TGCAGCGTTAGCAGGGGGCCTGAAGCTTTCTTT.

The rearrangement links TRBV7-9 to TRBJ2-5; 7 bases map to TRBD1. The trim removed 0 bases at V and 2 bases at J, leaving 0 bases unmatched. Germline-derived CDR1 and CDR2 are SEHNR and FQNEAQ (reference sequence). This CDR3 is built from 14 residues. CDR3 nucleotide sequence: TGTGCCAGCAGCTTAGCGGGACAGCAAGAGACCCAGTACTTC. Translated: CASSLAGQQETQYF.